These T cell receptor beta chains were read from a single sample in a study of graft-versus-host responses after intestinal transplantation. Sequenced by immunoSEQ multiplex PCR; TCRdb stores in-frame clones only, minus some. The sample contains some 55,000 clones, less than 95% of which appear only once. Material: PBMCs, obtained roughly 680 days after intestinal transplant. The receptors stem from a human patient who received an intestinal transplant, so some T cells may come from the graft donor. CDR3s include the opening cysteine and the closing phenylalanine or tryptophan. The D gene is left open where the match is weak. Part of the rows lack a size; the others show once, few, many or a class for expanded clones.

j_call v_call clone_size d_call cdr3_aa cdr3_nt
TRBJ2-3 TRBV7-9 - TRBD2 CASSPVIAGGGTDTQYF TGTGCCAGCAGCCCCGTGATTGCGGGGGGAGGCACAGATACGCAGTATTTT
TRBJ2-3 TRBV11-3 - TRBD1 CASSFGTVNTQYF TGTGCCAGCAGCTTCGGGACAGTCAATACGCAGTATTTT
TRBJ2-3 TRBV19 - - CASSIGAADTQYF TGTGCCAGTAGTATTGGGGCAGCGGATACGCAGTATTTT
TRBJ1-6 TRBV7-9 - - CASSPLRQGRSPLHF TGTGCCAGCAGCCCACTCAGGCAGGGCCGTTCACCCCTCCACTTT
TRBJ1-2 TRBV5-4 once - CASSADGLGRGYTF TGTGCCAGCAGCGCGGACGGTCTAGGGAGGGGCTACACCTTC
TRBJ2-3 TRBV19 - TRBD2 CASSIFLADPDTQYF TGTGCCAGTAGTATCTTCCTAGCGGACCCTGATACGCAGTATTTT
TRBJ2-7 TRBV7-8 - - CASSLGKKGEQYF TGTGCCAGCAGCTTAGGGAAAAAGGGCGAGCAGTACTTC
TRBJ2-3 TRBV5-1 - - CASSGGSSTDTQYF TGCGCCAGCAGCGGGGGGTCTAGCACAGATACGCAGTATTTT
TRBJ2-5 TRBV7-2 - TRBD2 CASSLVASGGARETQYF TGTGCCAGCAGCTTAGTGGCTAGCGGGGGGGCCCGAGAGACCCAGTACTTC
TRBJ2-7 TRBV27 - - CASATGTSMYEQYF TGTGCCAGCGCAACCGGGACATCCATGTACGAGCAGTACTTC
TRBJ2-4 TRBV5-4 - - CASSLRGALAKNIQYF TGTGCCAGCAGCTTGCGGGGGGCGTTAGCCAAAAACATTCAGTACTTC